These T cell receptor beta chains were read from a single sample in a study of cytomegalovirus exposure and HLA in healthy donors. TCRdb keeps only in-frame clones here, not all; method: immunoSEQ multiplex PCR. This sample has roughly 100,000 clones, with roughly 80% found just once. Sequenced sample: PBMCs. The receptors here all came from a middle-aged woman in good health and CMV-seropositive. Each CDR3 is given without its conserved first and last residue. Fields, in order: V gene, CDR3 protein.

V gene: TRBV18; CDR3 protein: ASSPPNRGDAAEAF
V gene: TRBV4-3; CDR3 protein: ASRYRERGSGYT
V gene: TRBV21-1; CDR3 protein: ASSKERTARSDTQY
V gene: TRBV4-3; CDR3 protein: ASSQDFSGDGYT
V gene: TRBV28; CDR3 protein: ASRPPGAGGYGYT
V gene: TRBV11-3; CDR3 protein: ASSLGVNTEAF
V gene: TRBV11-3; CDR3 protein: ASRSSGTLEGEQF
V gene: TRBV6-1; CDR3 protein: ASSVGQNTDTQY
V gene: TRBV2; CDR3 protein: ASSVFDTPSTDTQY
V gene: TRBV28; CDR3 protein: ASDGGFRTDTQY
V gene: TRBV10-3; CDR3 protein: AISESRVEQY
V gene: TRBV7-2; CDR3 protein: ASSKQTGTSNSPLH
V gene: TRBV9; CDR3 protein: ASSVDWQINTEAF
V gene: TRBV19; CDR3 protein: ASTDEGFSSYNEQF
V gene: TRBV28; CDR3 protein: ASSPLRQGALNSPLH
V gene: TRBV10-3; CDR3 protein: AIREHVHTGNEQF
V gene: TRBV15; CDR3 protein: ATSIDRWQGTQPQH
V gene: TRBV5-6; CDR3 protein: ASSLDSFRGNEQF
V gene: TRBV6-1; CDR3 protein: ASQGNIGQPQH
V gene: TRBV19; CDR3 protein: ASKGEGYTGELF
V gene: TRBV2; CDR3 protein: ASSVQYEQY
V gene: TRBV28; CDR3 protein: ASSGTGFNYGYT
V gene: TRBV5-1; CDR3 protein: ASSSGQGGYGYT
V gene: TRBV18; CDR3 protein: ASSRGLSTGNTIY
V gene: TRBV4-1; CDR3 protein: ASSQGAQLQETQY
V gene: TRBV4-3; CDR3 protein: ASSQGWGGNSPLH
V gene: TRBV7-6; CDR3 protein: ASSQRGLAGGLETQY
V gene: TRBV4-3; CDR3 protein: ASIPRQGAVVCPTNEKLF
V gene: TRBV5-1; CDR3 protein: ASSSGQGASSYEQY
V gene: TRBV7-9; CDR3 protein: ARTGLAGDEQF
V gene: TRBV5-4; CDR3 protein: ASSFSTSDYNEQF
V gene: TRBV5-4; CDR3 protein: ASSPGSLLQGWPISYT
V gene: TRBV18; CDR3 protein: ASSPGPPYEQY
V gene: TRBV5-6; CDR3 protein: ASSLWANYGYT
V gene: TRBV29-1; CDR3 protein: SVEASRGRTGELF
V gene: TRBV28; CDR3 protein: ASSFNGLGLAGGETQY
V gene: TRBV23-1; CDR3 protein: ASSQLPITSGGAAQETQY
V gene: TRBV7-9; CDR3 protein: ASSLGVYEQY
V gene: TRBV14; CDR3 protein: ASSQDIGVSYNEQF
V gene: TRBV6-1; CDR3 protein: ASSGSWASEYNEQF
V gene: TRBV6-1; CDR3 protein: ASSERGGRNYGYT
V gene: TRBV9; CDR3 protein: ASSERLAGGPRGEQF
V gene: TRBV2; CDR3 protein: ASSIAAGANVLT
V gene: TRBV6-6; CDR3 protein: ASSSWTGTMSTEAF
V gene: TRBV5-4; CDR3 protein: ASSLVGGSYEQY
V gene: TRBV27; CDR3 protein: ASSPDLIGLEAF
V gene: TRBV6-5; CDR3 protein: ASRDRSEYYGYT
V gene: TRBV5-6; CDR3 protein: ASSLSGWEY